Each of the 21 T cell receptor beta chains below was sequenced from the same sample in a study of cytomegalovirus exposure and HLA in healthy donors. PCR involved 60 Vbeta and 13 Jbeta primers. Repertoires were generated with immunoSEQ multiplex PCR, while TCRdb's copy carries only in-frame clones and drops some. The sample lists about 180,000 clones; 77% were seen once. What was sequenced was PBMCs. Receptors were obtained from a man aged 18 to 30 in good health and CMV-seronegative.

V usage is TRBV6-1 and J usage is TRBJ1-5; D remains ambiguous. This CDR3 has 14 amino acids. With 6 bases removed from V and 0 bases from J, the gap between germline ends came to 9 bases. Germline V CDR1 and CDR2: MNHNS, SASEGT. The CDR3 sequence is CASRGFYSNQPQHF. CDR3 DNA: TGTGCCAGCAGGGGCTTCTATAGCAATCAGCCCCAGCATTTT.

The chain recombines TRBV5-1 with TRBJ2-1; maybe TRBD2 (6 bases). With 6 bases removed from V and 6 bases from J, the gap between germline ends came to 16 bases. CDR1 and CDR2 from the germline V gene are SGHRS and YFSETQ. This CDR3 spans 14 amino acids. The CDR3 DNA is TGCGCCAGCAACCCACCGGGAGCCTCCAATGAGCAGTTCTTC. This codes for CASNPPGASNEQFF.

This chain joins TRBV30 and TRBJ1-6; TRBD1 matches 9 bases. CDR1 and CDR2 from the germline V gene are GTSNPN and SVGIG (reference sequence). V lost 2 bases, J lost 9 bases, and 8 bases stayed unmatched. The CDR3 has 15 residues. The CDR3 bases are TGTGCCTGGAGTACTTACAGGGGGCGAGGTTCACCCCTCCACTTT. Translation gives CAWSTYRGRGSPLHF.

The chain uses TRBV7-2 and TRBJ2-3; 14 bases fit TRBD2. The V segment lost 5 bases and the J segment 3 bases; nucleotides outside the gene matches: 10. The CDR3 length is 18 residues. Germline CDR1 reads SGHTA; CDR2 reads FQGNSA. The CDR3: CASSPPGLAGESTDTQYF. The CDR3 DNA sequence: TGTGCCAGCAGCCCCCCGGGACTAGCGGGAGAGTCTACAGATACGCAGTATTTT.

This chain uses TRBV25-1 with TRBJ1-2; D is unclear. Germline CDR1 is MGHDK and CDR2 is SYGVNS. The CDR3 contains 16 residues. Between the trimmed V and J ends, which lost 0 bases and 4 bases, there was a span of 15 bases. CDR3 in DNA: TGTGCCAGCAGTGAATATGATGAGGAGGACTTCTATGGCTACACCTTC. The encoded protein is CASSEYDEEDFYGYTF.

This clone has only one observation. The chain employs TRBV9 and TRBJ1-1; 7 nucleotides line up with TRBD1. The CDR3 runs to 15 residues. V trimming: 3 bases; J trimming: 1 base; junction bases outside the gene matches: 6. Germline values: CDR1 SGDLS, CDR2 YYNGEE. The CDR3 DNA sequence: TGTGCCAGCAGCGCCTGGGACAGCCGGAACACTGAAGCTTTCTTT. As protein: CASSAWDSRNTEAFF.

The rearrangement uses TRBV5-1 and TRBJ2-5; 15 nucleotides match TRBD2. The DNA end is more similar to TRBJ2-7, so the J call may be wrong. The CDR3 runs 17 residues. The germline V gene encodes CDR1 SGHRS and CDR2 YFSETQ. The CDR3 protein is CASSLGGTSGRSYEQYF. The CDR3, as DNA: TGCGCCAGCAGCTTGGGGGGGACTAGCGGGAGGTCCTACGAGCAGTACTTC.

J is TRBJ1-4 and V is TRBV6-5, with 7 bases identical to TRBD1. The CDR3 runs 14 residues. Germline CDR1 reads MNHEY; CDR2 reads SVGAGI. The V and J ends lost 7 bases and 0 bases, in that order; junction bases with no gene match: 2. CDR3 amino acids: CASKTGATNEKLFF. The CDR3 DNA sequence: TGTGCCAGCAAAACAGGGGCAACTAATGAAAAACTGTTTTTT.

This chain connects TRBV7-6 to TRBJ2-3; TRBD1 is a possible D gene (6 bases). Between the trimmed V and J ends, which lost 1 base and 5 bases, there was a span of 10 bases. The germline gives CDR1 SGHVS, CDR2 FNYEAQ. The CDR3 is 14 amino acids. CDR3 nucleotides: TGTGCCAGCAGCTTAGTCGTCAGGGGAGATACGCAGTATTTT. This sequence encodes CASSLVVRGDTQYF.

This clone was seen a single time. The rearrangement joins TRBV9 to TRBJ2-3; TRBD2 aligns across 8 bases. The CDR3 has 17 residues. The ends lost 4 bases at V and 5 bases at J; junction bases unmatched: 15. Germline loops: CDR1 SGDLS, CDR2 YYNGEE. As DNA, the CDR3 is TGTGCCAGCAGCCCGACCCCCGGGGGGGGCCTGGTAGATACGCAGTATTTT. Its protein product is CASSPTPGGGLVDTQYF. Drawing the rest from reference TRBV9 and TRBJ2-3, the complete variable domain is DSGVTQTPKHLITATGQRVTLRCSPRSGDLSVYWYQQSLDQGLQFLIQYYNGEERAKGNILERFSAQQFPDLHSELNLSSLELGDSALYFCASSPTPGGGLVDTQYFGPGTRLTVL.

V gene TRBV9 combines with J gene TRBJ2-1; 10 bases fit TRBD2. CDR1 and CDR2 from the germline V gene are SGDLS and YYNGEE. Losses at the gene ends were 3 bases for V and 4 bases for J; bases not matched to a gene: 4. The CDR3 runs to 15 residues. The CDR3 nucleotides read TGTGCCAGCAGCGCCGGGACTAGCGAGTACAATGAGCAGTTCTTC. It translates to CASSAGTSEYNEQFF.

This clone appeared a single time. This chain links TRBV5-6 with TRBJ2-5; D is possibly TRBD2 (7 bases). The length of the CDR3 is 17 residues. V was clipped by 0 bases and J by 0 bases, with 15 bases between them. Germline CDR1 is SGHDT and CDR2 is YYEEEE. The CDR3 here is CASSLGLEGGYQETQYF. DNA of the CDR3: TGTGCCAGCAGCTTGGGGCTAGAGGGGGGGTACCAAGAGACCCAGTACTTC. Filled out from reference TRBV5-6 and TRBJ2-5, the complete variable domain reads DAGVTQSPTHLIKTRGQQVTLRCSPKSGHDTVSWYQQALGQGPQFIFQYYEEEERQRGNFPDRFSGHQFPNYSSELNVNALLLGDSALYLCASSLGLEGGYQETQYFGPGTRLLVL.

This clone is a singleton in its sample. This chain links TRBV19 with TRBJ2-7; no clear D. The V gene's germline CDR1 is LNHDA and CDR2 SQIVND (reference sequence). V lost 3 bases, J lost 2 bases, and 11 bases lay in between. The CDR3 is 14 amino acids. This CDR3 is CASSMRIGTYEQYF. In nucleotides, the CDR3 is TGTGCCAGTAGTATGAGGATAGGTACCTACGAGCAGTACTTC.

J is TRBJ2-7 and V is TRBV4-1; D gene uncertain. The V and J ends lost 0 bases and 2 bases respectively, with 11 bases between them. The CDR3 runs 15 residues. The germline gives CDR1 MGHRA, CDR2 YSYEKL. As DNA, the CDR3 is TGCGCCAGCAGCCAAGATCGACATCTAACCTACGAGCAGTACTTC. Its translation is CASSQDRHLTYEQYF.

This chain connects TRBV7-6 to TRBJ2-3; no clear D gene. This CDR3 contains 13 residues. Germline CDR1 SGHVS, CDR2 FNYEAQ. V shed 5 bases and J shed 8 bases, with 14 bases lying between them. Here the CDR3 reads CASSPSTTGTQYF. In DNA form, the CDR3 reads TGTGCCAGCAGCCCGAGTACCACCGGTACGCAGTATTTT. Full variable domain (remainder filled in from reference TRBV7-6 and TRBJ2-3): GAGVSQSPRYKVTKRGQDVALRCDPISGHVSLYWYRQALGQGPEFLTYFNYEAQQDKSGLPNDRFSAERPEGSISTLTIQRTEQRDSAMYRCASSPSTTGTQYFGPGTRLTVL.

The chain carries TRBV7-9 and TRBJ2-1; 13 bases align to TRBD2. Germline CDR1 reads SEHNR; CDR2 reads FQNEAQ (reference sequence). V was clipped by 1 base and J by 7 bases; unmatched bases: 7. The CDR3 runs 17 residues. The CDR3 DNA reads as TGTGCCAGCAGCTTAGGGGGGGGACTAGCGGGACGGAATGAGCAGTTCTTC. Protein product: CASSLGGGLAGRNEQFF.

The V and J genes are TRBV6-5 and TRBJ1-5; 7 nucleotides match TRBD1. This CDR3 has 15 amino acids. The trim removed 6 bases at V and 2 bases at J, leaving 7 bases unmatched. CDR1 and CDR2 (germline): MNHEY, SVGAGI. The CDR3 region has the DNA TGTGCCAGCAGGTCCGACAGGGCAGGCAATCAGCCCCAGCATTTT. As protein: CASRSDRAGNQPQHF.

The J gene is TRBJ2-3, the V gene TRBV27; 8 bases align to TRBD1. The CDR3 totals 14 residues. The V and J ends lost 6 bases and 0 bases, in that order; junction bases with no gene match: 2. Germline V lookup: CDR1 MNHEY, CDR2 SMNVEV (reference sequence). The CDR3 reads CASRDRASTDTQYF. The CDR3, as DNA: TGTGCCAGCAGGGACAGGGCTAGCACAGATACGCAGTATTTT.

The J gene is TRBJ2-7, the V gene TRBV7-9; 15 nucleotides align to TRBD2. Trimming cost V 4 bases and J 9 bases; bases outside gene matches: 16. Per the germline V gene, CDR1 is SEHNR and CDR2 is FQNEAQ (reference sequence). The CDR3 extends over 18 amino acids. The CDR3 DNA reads TGTGCCAGCAGCTCCCCCCTTTCGGGACTAGCGGGGGGCGGTCGGCAGTACTTC. Amino acid sequence: CASSSPLSGLAGGGRQYF.

The CDR3 DNA sequence: TGTGCCAGTAGTATTGGACAGGGCCTATCTCAAGAGACCCAGTACTTC. Its translation is CASSIGQGLSQETQYF. This rearrangement joins TRBV19 to TRBJ2-5, with 8 bases matching TRBD1. CDR3 length: 16 residues. Looked up from germline, CDR1 is LNHDA and CDR2 is SQIVND (reference sequence). Trimming at V came to 3 bases and at J to 2 bases, leaving 8 bases not matched to a gene. The full variable domain, completed using reference TRBV19 and TRBJ2-5, is DGGITQSPKYLFRKEGQNVTLSCEQNLNHDAMYWYRQDPGQGLRLIYYSQIVNDFQKGDIAEGYSVSREKKESFPLTVTSAQKNPTAFYLCASSIGQGLSQETQYFGPGTRLLVL.

The chain employs TRBV11-2 and TRBJ2-5, with 10 positions matching TRBD2. The J segment lost 5 bases and the V segment lost 5 bases, leaving 14 bases of the junction unmatched. This CDR3 comprises 17 residues. Germline V lookup: CDR1 SGHAT, CDR2 FQNNGV. CDR3 region: CASSPGRLAGAGETQYF. DNA of the CDR3: TGTGCCAGCAGCCCCGGTAGGCTAGCGGGAGCGGGTGAGACCCAGTACTTC.